These T cell receptor beta chains were read from a single sample in a study of shared clonotypes between healthy human individuals. Profiled with immunoSEQ multiplex PCR; TCRdb holds only in-frame clones, not every one. The sample yields fewer than 1.8 million clones, 97% to 99% seen once. The material sequenced was naive CD4+ T cells sorted from blood. The source is a man aged 25-40 years in good health. The CDR3 runs from the conserved cysteine through the conserved F or W. Each record gives: V gene, D gene, clone size, J gene, CDR3 protein, CDR3 DNA. D genes are given only for firm matches. Clone sizes are given selectively: once, few, many, or a class where the clone is expanded.

V: TRBV19; D: NA; size: NA; J: TRBJ1-2; CDR3: CASSIDPGRYGYTF; DNA: TGTGCCAGTAGTATAGATCCTGGGCGCTATGGCTACACCTTC
V: TRBV7-9; D: NA; size: NA; J: TRBJ1-3; CDR3: CASSLKTGNTIYF; DNA: TGTGCCAGCAGCTTAAAGACAGGAAACACCATATATTTT
V: TRBV6-1; D: NA; size: NA; J: TRBJ2-7; CDR3: CASSAVGDALYEQYF; DNA: TGTGCCAGCAGTGCCGTGGGAGACGCCCTCTACGAGCAGTACTTC
V: TRBV30; D: TRBD1; size: NA; J: TRBJ2-7; CDR3: CAGNLRGPREQYF; DNA: TGTGCCGGAAATTTAAGGGGGCCCAGAGAGCAGTACTTC
V: TRBV15; D: NA; size: NA; J: TRBJ1-3; CDR3: CATSRDRGDSGNTIYF; DNA: TGTGCCACCAGCAGAGATAGGGGCGACTCTGGAAACACCATATATTTT
V: TRBV5-1; D: NA; size: NA; J: TRBJ1-2; CDR3: CASSLVAAGDYGYTF; DNA: TGCGCCAGCAGCTTGGTGGCGGCGGGGGACTATGGCTACACCTTC
V: TRBV7-2; D: NA; size: NA; J: TRBJ2-3; CDR3: CASSPLEGTQYF; DNA: TGTGCCAGCAGCCCGCTCGAGGGTACGCAGTATTTT
V: TRBV12-5; D: TRBD2; size: NA; J: TRBJ2-1; CDR3: CASGPGLGLNEQFF; DNA: TGTGCTAGTGGACCGGGACTAGGGCTTAATGAGCAGTTCTTC
V: TRBV10-3; D: TRBD2; size: once; J: TRBJ2-2; CDR3: CAISEPIGLAGFTGELFF; DNA: TGTGCCATCAGTGAGCCTATTGGACTAGCGGGATTCACCGGGGAGCTGTTTTTT
V: TRBV7-9; D: NA; size: NA; J: TRBJ1-3; CDR3: CASSLSPDRFSGNTIYF; DNA: TGTGCCAGCAGCCTATCCCCCGACAGATTCTCTGGAAACACCATATATTTT
V: TRBV7-2; D: NA; size: NA; J: TRBJ1-2; CDR3: CASSSRRSYGYTF; DNA: TGTGCCAGCAGTTCCCGACGATCCTATGGCTACACCTTC
V: TRBV19; D: NA; size: NA; J: TRBJ1-2; CDR3: CASSEAGTNYGYTF; DNA: TGTGCCAGTAGTGAGGCGGGTACTAACTATGGCTACACCTTC
V: TRBV5-6; D: NA; size: once; J: TRBJ2-3; CDR3: CASSLVRLGFTDTQYF; DNA: TGTGCCAGCAGCTTGGTTAGGCTAGGATTCACAGATACGCAGTATTTT
V: TRBV4-1; D: NA; size: NA; J: TRBJ2-7; CDR3: CASSQPPAYEQYF; DNA: TGCGCCAGCAGCCAGCCTCCTGCCTACGAGCAGTACTTC
V: TRBV9; D: NA; size: NA; J: TRBJ1-2; CDR3: CASTYGSEINYGYTF; DNA: TGTGCCAGCACCTACGGCAGTGAGATTAACTATGGCTACACCTTC
V: TRBV2; D: NA; size: NA; J: TRBJ2-1; CDR3: CASSEIEQFF; DNA: TGTGCCAGCAGTGAAATTGAGCAGTTCTTC
V: TRBV14; D: TRBD1; size: NA; J: TRBJ1-1; CDR3: CASRPQTGENTEAFF; DNA: TGTGCCAGCAGGCCCCAGACAGGGGAAAACACTGAAGCTTTCTTT
V: TRBV5-1; D: NA; size: NA; J: TRBJ2-7; CDR3: CASSLATAQWEFSSYEQYF; DNA: TGCGCCAGCAGCTTGGCAACCGCCCAATGGGAATTCAGCTCCTACGAGCAGTACTTC
V: TRBV4-1; D: NA; size: once; J: TRBJ2-1; CDR3: CASSQGSTKFF; DNA: TGCGCCAGCAGCCAAGGGTCTACTAAGTTCTTC
V: TRBV5-1; D: TRBD2; size: NA; J: TRBJ2-7; CDR3: CASRSGLVLAGYEQYF; DNA: TGCGCCAGCAGGTCCGGACTAGTCCTGGCCGGGTACGAGCAGTACTTC
V: TRBV6-1; D: NA; size: NA; J: TRBJ1-1; CDR3: CASRARTENTEAFF; DNA: TGTGCCAGCAGGGCTAGAACAGAGAACACTGAAGCTTTCTTT
V: TRBV18; D: NA; size: NA; J: TRBJ2-1; CDR3: CASSPLRRENEQFF; DNA: TGTGCCAGCTCACCACTCCGTAGGGAGAATGAGCAGTTCTTC
V: TRBV28; D: TRBD1; size: NA; J: TRBJ2-5; CDR3: CASSSFRQGARETQYF; DNA: TGTGCCAGCAGCTCATTTCGACAGGGGGCGAGGGAGACCCAGTACTTC
V: TRBV7-8; D: TRBD1; size: NA; J: TRBJ1-3; CDR3: CASSPIRGASGNTIYF; DNA: TGTGCCAGCAGCCCTATCAGGGGGGCTTCTGGAAACACCATATATTTT
V: TRBV7-8; D: NA; size: once; J: TRBJ2-4; CDR3: CASSPSGGLGNIQYF; DNA: TGTGCCAGCAGCCCCTCAGGGGGGCTCGGAAACATTCAGTACTTC
V: TRBV11-2; D: NA; size: NA; J: TRBJ2-2; CDR3: CASSRRVKSESTDTGELFF; DNA: TGTGCCAGCAGCCGCAGGGTCAAATCCGAATCCACTGACACCGGGGAGCTGTTTTTT
V: TRBV29-1; D: NA; size: once; J: TRBJ2-2; CDR3: CSVVFQGTPNTGELFF; DNA: TGCAGCGTGGTATTCCAGGGGACCCCTAACACCGGGGAGCTGTTTTTT
V: TRBV7-3; D: NA; size: NA; J: TRBJ2-7; CDR3: CASGSSGFYEQYF; DNA: TGTGCCAGCGGTTCGAGCGGGTTCTACGAGCAGTACTTC
V: TRBV18; D: NA; size: NA; J: TRBJ1-1; CDR3: CASSSEVLSEAFF; DNA: TGTGCCAGCTCTTCAGAGGTTCTCTCTGAAGCTTTCTTT
V: TRBV28; D: TRBD1; size: NA; J: TRBJ2-3; CDR3: CASSRLARDRDTDTQYF; DNA: TGTGCCAGCAGTCGCTTGGCCCGGGACAGGGACACAGATACGCAGTATTTT
V: TRBV18; D: TRBD1; size: NA; J: TRBJ2-2; CDR3: CASSRTGGYTGELFF; DNA: TGTGCCAGCTCAAGGACAGGGGGTTACACCGGGGAGCTGTTTTTT
V: TRBV9; D: NA; size: NA; J: TRBJ2-6; CDR3: CASQGISGANVLTF; DNA: TGTGCCAGCCAGGGGATCAGCGGGGCCAACGTCCTGACTTTC
V: TRBV5-6; D: TRBD2; size: NA; J: TRBJ2-1; CDR3: CASSTGGGSYNEQFF; DNA: TGTGCCAGCAGCACGGGAGGAGGGTCCTACAATGAGCAGTTCTTC
V: TRBV6-5; D: NA; size: NA; J: TRBJ1-1; CDR3: CASSRYMGTEAFF; DNA: TGTGCCAGCAGTCGATACATGGGAACTGAAGCTTTCTTT
V: TRBV5-6; D: TRBD1; size: NA; J: TRBJ2-7; CDR3: CASSFLGTGVYEQYF; DNA: TGTGCCAGCAGCTTCCTCGGGACAGGGGTATACGAGCAGTACTTC
V: TRBV20-1; D: TRBD1; size: NA; J: TRBJ1-1; CDR3: CSANRGGEAFF; DNA: TGCAGTGCTAACAGGGGAGGAGAAGCTTTCTTT
V: TRBV9; D: NA; size: NA; J: TRBJ2-5; CDR3: CASSPPNGETQYF; DNA: TGTGCCAGCAGCCCCCCTAATGGCGAGACCCAGTACTTC
V: TRBV15; D: NA; size: NA; J: TRBJ1-1; CDR3: CATSNRATAEAFF; DNA: TGTGCCACCAGCAACAGGGCGACGGCTGAAGCTTTCTTT